The rows below give T cell receptor beta chains drawn from one sample of a study of T cell responses to AZD1222 COVID-19 vaccine. Assay: immunoSEQ multiplex PCR; the TCRdb copy retains only in-frame clones and omits some. The table includes about 94,000 clones, about 85% detected once. Sequenced material: peripheral blood, taken 28 days after the second AZD1222 dose. Receptors were obtained from an adult who received the AZD1222 COVID-19 vaccine. CDR3s include the opening cysteine and the closing phenylalanine or tryptophan. The D gene is left open where the match is weak. Rows may omit the clone size; those that give it use once, few, many or a size class.

J gene | CDR3 length | D gene | clone size | V gene | CDR3 protein | CDR3 DNA
TRBJ1-1 | 15 | NA | few | TRBV7-9 | CASSLITPLNTEAFF | TGTGCCAGCAGCTTAATTACCCCGCTGAACACTGAAGCTTTCTTT
TRBJ2-5 | 14 | TRBD2 | NA | TRBV5-1 | CASSSPSGEETQYF | TGCGCCAGCAGCTCGCCTAGCGGGGAAGAGACCCAGTACTTC
TRBJ2-2 | 18 | TRBD2 | NA | TRBV4-2 | CASSQGTSGIVDTGELFF | TGTGCCAGCAGCCAAGGGACTAGCGGGATTGTGGACACCGGGGAGCTGTTTTTT
TRBJ1-3 | 17 | NA | NA | TRBV5-1 | CASSPSPWDNSGNTIYF | TGCGCCAGCAGCCCCTCACCCTGGGACAACTCTGGAAACACCATATATTTT
TRBJ1-3 | 13 | NA | NA | TRBV18 | CASSPRGANTIYF | TGTGCCAGCTCCCCTCGGGGGGCGAACACCATATATTTT
TRBJ2-3 | 20 | TRBD2 | NA | TRBV10-3 | CAISGGAPGLAVPSTDTQYF | TGTGCCATCAGTGGAGGGGCCCCGGGACTAGCGGTTCCTAGCACAGATACGCAGTATTTT
TRBJ2-5 | 14 | NA | NA | TRBV28 | CASSLGGPGETQYF | TGTGCCAGCAGTTTAGGGGGGCCGGGGGAGACCCAGTACTTC
TRBJ2-7 | 13 | NA | NA | TRBV6-5 | CASSYIPSYEQYF | TGTGCCAGCAGTTACATCCCATCTTACGAGCAGTACTTC
TRBJ2-3 | 15 | NA | NA | TRBV29-1 | CSVVPGTYSTDTQYF | TGCAGCGTTGTTCCCGGCACCTACAGCACAGATACGCAGTATTTT
TRBJ2-1 | 17 | TRBD2 | few | TRBV10-1 | CASSELKRGGSYNEQFF | TGCGCCAGCAGTGAGTTAAAGCGGGGGGGCTCCTACAATGAGCAGTTCTTC
TRBJ2-7 | 11 | NA | NA | TRBV12-5 | CASGPGYEQYF | TGTGCTAGTGGTCCCGGCTACGAGCAGTACTTC
TRBJ1-6 | 15 | TRBD1 | NA | TRBV5-6 | CASSLEDRENSPLHF | TGTGCCAGCAGCTTGGAGGACAGGGAAAATTCACCCCTCCACTTT
TRBJ2-5 | 14 | NA | NA | TRBV10-3 | CAISDRLVQETQYF | TGTGCCATCAGTGACCGACTAGTCCAAGAGACCCAGTACTTC
TRBJ2-5 | 13 | TRBD1 | NA | TRBV19 | CASSPGQQETQYF | TGTGCCAGTAGTCCGGGACAGCAAGAGACCCAGTACTTC
TRBJ2-7 | 17 | TRBD2 | NA | TRBV28 | CASSPWTSGTRSYEQYF | TGTGCCAGCAGTCCATGGACTAGCGGGACTCGCTCCTACGAGCAGTACTTC
TRBJ2-7 | 14 | NA | NA | TRBV4-3 | CASSQAGEEGEQYF | TGCGCCAGCAGCCAAGCGGGAGAAGAAGGCGAGCAGTACTTC
TRBJ2-1 | 17 | TRBD2 | NA | TRBV18 | CASSPSPTSGSSNEQFF | TGTGCCAGCTCACCGTCTCCGACTAGCGGGAGTTCGAATGAGCAGTTCTTC
TRBJ1-3 | 16 | NA | NA | TRBV30 | CAWSGPTGLSGNTIYF | TGTGCCTGGAGCGGTCCGACAGGACTTTCTGGAAACACCATATATTTT
TRBJ1-5 | 15 | TRBD1 | NA | TRBV9 | CASSVGQGFNQPQHF | TGTGCCAGCAGCGTAGGACAGGGGTTCAATCAGCCCCAGCATTTT
TRBJ1-5 | 15 | TRBD1 | NA | TRBV5-1 | CASSLVTGGNQPQHF | TGCGCCAGCAGCTTGGTAACAGGGGGGAATCAGCCCCAGCATTTT
TRBJ1-1 | 14 | NA | NA | TRBV5-6 | CASSLARVNTEAFF | TGTGCCAGCAGCTTGGCACGGGTGAACACTGAAGCTTTCTTT
TRBJ2-5 | 13 | TRBD2 | once | TRBV7-6 | CASSNWEGKTQYF | TGTGCCAGCAGCAATTGGGAGGGAAAGACCCAGTACTTC
TRBJ2-5 | 13 | TRBD2 | NA | TRBV28 | CASSFSGGQTQYF | TGTGCCAGCAGTTTTAGCGGGGGGCAGACCCAGTACTTC
TRBJ1-2 | 14 | TRBD1 | NA | TRBV3-1/TRBV3-2 | CASSHMDRGHGYTF | TGTGCCAGCAGCCACATGGACAGGGGCCATGGCTACACCTTC
TRBJ2-7 | 15 | TRBD1 | NA | TRBV29-1 | CSVGGTGKASYEQYF | TGCAGCGTTGGGGGGACAGGGAAGGCTTCCTACGAGCAGTACTTC
TRBJ2-2 | 16 | NA | NA | TRBV28 | CASTASAGFGTGELFF | TGTGCCAGCACCGCTAGCGCAGGGTTTGGCACCGGGGAGCTGTTTTTT
TRBJ2-1 | 16 | NA | NA | TRBV5-1 | CASSSTGTTQYNEQFF | TGCGCCAGCAGCAGCACCGGGACAACCCAATACAATGAGCAGTTCTTC
TRBJ2-7 | 14 | NA | NA | TRBV6-2/TRBV6-3 | CASNPRRGVYEQYF | TGTGCCAGCAACCCAAGGCGGGGTGTCTACGAGCAGTACTTC
TRBJ2-1 | 15 | TRBD2 | once | TRBV30 | CAWSVASGGPDVQFF | TGTGCCTGGAGTGTGGCTAGCGGGGGACCAGATGTGCAGTTCTTC
TRBJ2-7 | 12 | NA | few | TRBV7-8 | CASSLKGYEQYF | TGTGCCAGCAGCTTGAAGGGCTACGAGCAGTACTTC
TRBJ2-1 | 17 | TRBD1 | NA | TRBV7-9 | CASSLAGKGGPYNEQFF | TGTGCCAGCAGCTTAGCCGGCAAAGGGGGCCCCTACAATGAGCAGTTCTTC
TRBJ2-1 | 16 | NA | NA | TRBV5-1 | CASSLVGGANNGEQFF | TGCGCCAGCAGCTTGGTTGGAGGCGCCAACAACGGTGAGCAGTTCTTC